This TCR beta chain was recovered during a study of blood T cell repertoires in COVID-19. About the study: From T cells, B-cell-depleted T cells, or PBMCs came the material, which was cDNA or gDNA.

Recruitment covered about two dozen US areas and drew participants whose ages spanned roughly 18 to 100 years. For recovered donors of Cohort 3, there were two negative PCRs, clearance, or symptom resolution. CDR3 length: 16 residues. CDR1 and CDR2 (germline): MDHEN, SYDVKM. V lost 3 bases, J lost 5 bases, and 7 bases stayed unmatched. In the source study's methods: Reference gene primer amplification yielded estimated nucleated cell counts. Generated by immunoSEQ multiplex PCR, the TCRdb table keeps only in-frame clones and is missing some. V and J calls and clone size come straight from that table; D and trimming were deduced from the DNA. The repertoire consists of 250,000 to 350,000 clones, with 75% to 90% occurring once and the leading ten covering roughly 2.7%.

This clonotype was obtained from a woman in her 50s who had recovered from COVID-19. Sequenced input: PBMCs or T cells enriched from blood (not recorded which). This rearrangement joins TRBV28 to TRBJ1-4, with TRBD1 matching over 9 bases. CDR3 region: CASSLNRGPLNEKLFF. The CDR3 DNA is TGTGCCAGCAGTTTGAACAGGGGGCCCCTGAATGAAAAACTGTTTTTT.